Reported below is one T cell receptor beta chain. Resolution of symptoms, clearance, or two negative PCRs was present in recovered Cohort 3 donors. Germline V lookup: CDR1 SGHNT, CDR2 YYREEE (reference sequence). This CDR3 is 16 amino acids long. The ends lost 3 bases at V and 1 base at J; junction bases unmatched: 7. These data belong to a study of blood T cell repertoires in COVID-19. Profiling relied on immunoSEQ multiplex PCR, and the TCRdb table lists in-frame clones only, not all of them. Of 150,000 to 200,000 clones in the sample, around four fifths were seen once. Sequenced material: PBMCs or T cells enriched from blood (not recorded which). The sequence came from a woman aged 55-70 years who had recovered from COVID-19. The J gene is TRBJ2-5, the V gene TRBV5-4, with TRBD2 matching over 9 bases. The CDR3 bases are TGTGCCAGCAGCTGGGGGGCTAGCGGGATCCAAGAGACCCAGTACTTC. Encoded protein: CASSWGASGIQETQYF.